This T cell receptor beta chain was found in a study of CD8 T cells in Susac syndrome. Reverse transcription of roughly 0.5 to 1 ug RNA was carried out with random hexamers. TCRdb redid the calling of the immunoSEQ multiplex PCR reads with MiXCR, one entry per CDR3 protein. This table has about 89,000 distinct CDR3 sequences, 90% to 95% appearing once. Trimming took 4 bases from V and 3 from J; bases not matched to a gene: 16. The germline CDR1 and CDR2 sequences are MGHRA and YSYEKL. This CDR3 contains 18 residues. Sequencing input: CD8+ T cells from PBMCs. The TCR was taken from a human donor in good health. V usage is TRBV4-1 and J usage is TRBJ2-7, with 9 bases lining up with TRBD1. The CDR3 loop is CASSPSPFSGTGIYEQYF. Here the CDR3 DNA reads TGCGCCAGCAGCCCGAGCCCCTTTTCCGGGACAGGGATCTACGAGCAGTACTTC.